Described below is a single TCR beta chain sequence and its context. V shed 10 bases and J 1 base; nucleotides not matched to a gene: 7. There are 13 residues in the CDR3. Germline CDR1 and CDR2: MNHEY and SMNVEV (reference sequence). TCRdb reprocessed the RT-PCR reads via MiXCR and lists one record per CDR3 protein. Of more than 550,000 distinct CDR3 sequences in the sample, 14% were seen once. The genes are TRBV27 and TRBJ2-7; 7 bases are shared with TRBD1. Sequenced input: memory CD4+ T cells from blood. The sequence derives from a female donor in good health, serving as a healthy control. The CDR3 loop reads CANLQGNSYEQYF. CDR3 in DNA: TGTGCCAATTTACAGGGGAATTCCTACGAGCAGTACTTC.